This T cell receptor (beta chain) was identified in a study of naive and memory T cell subsets. After the first PCR, alpha and beta chain libraries were processed separately. Sequential positive selection took CD4 T cells first, then CD8 T cells. In germline, CDR1 is SGDLS, CDR2 YYNGEE. This CDR3 has 15 residues. Trimming left V 7 bases short and J 1 base short, with 17 bases between. Two oligonucleotides, mixed equimolar, formed the beta constant-region primer covering TRBC1 and TRBC2. Nested alpha and beta constant-region primers with the SP2 primer drove four PCR rounds on ligated cDNA. TCRdb re-analysed the UMI-ligation and nested PCR reads in MiXCR, keeping a single row per CDR3 protein. The sample shows tens of thousands of distinct CDR3 sequences, around 9% of them seen only once. Overall study findings and caveats: A few larger clonotypes appeared in naive repertoires, especially CD8, possibly memory cells re-expressing CD45RA. Over 90% of naive TCR sequences appeared only once after error correction, unlike memory subsets.

This clonotype has only a few counts. The antigen is unknown. The J gene is TRBJ1-2, the V gene TRBV9; tentatively, D is TRBD1 (5 bases). The TCR sequence derives from a human donor in good health. The specimen sequenced was naive CD8+ T cells from blood. The CDR3 loop is CASGGILQGNYGYTF. CDR3 coding DNA: TGTGCCAGCGGGGGGATCCTTCAGGGTAACTATGGCTACACCTTC.